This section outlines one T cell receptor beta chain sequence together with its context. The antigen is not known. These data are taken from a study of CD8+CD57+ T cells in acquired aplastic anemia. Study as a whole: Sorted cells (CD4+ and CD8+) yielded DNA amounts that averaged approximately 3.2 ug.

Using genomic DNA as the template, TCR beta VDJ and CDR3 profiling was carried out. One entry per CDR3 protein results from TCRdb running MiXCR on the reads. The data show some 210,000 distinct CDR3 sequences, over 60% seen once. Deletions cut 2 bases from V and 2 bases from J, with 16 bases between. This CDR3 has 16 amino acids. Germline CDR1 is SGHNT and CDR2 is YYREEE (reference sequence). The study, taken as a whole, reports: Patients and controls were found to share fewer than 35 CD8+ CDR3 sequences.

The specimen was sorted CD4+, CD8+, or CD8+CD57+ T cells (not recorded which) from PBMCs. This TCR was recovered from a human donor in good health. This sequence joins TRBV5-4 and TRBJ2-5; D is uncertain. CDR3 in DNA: TGTGCCAGCAGCTTAGGTACGACGGCTACTCAAGAGACCCAGTACTTC. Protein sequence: CASSLGTTATQETQYF.